Below, 18 T cell receptor beta chains from the same sample are listed, as sequenced in a study of blood T cell repertoires in COVID-19. The repertoire was sequenced with immunoSEQ multiplex PCR; TCRdb's copy has only in-frame clones and lacks some. The table lists over 130,000 clones, 65% to 90% of them singletons, with under 3% in the top ten. The sequenced sample consisted of peripheral blood. Receptors originate from a man aged 50-60 years with acute or convalescent COVID-19.

The gene calls are TRBV4-1 and TRBJ1-4; 10 nucleotides agree with TRBD1. There are 17 residues in the CDR3. Germline V gene data show CDR1 as MGHRA and CDR2 as YSYEKL. After removal of 0 bases from V and 2 bases from J, the junction contained 3 bases not matched to a gene. In DNA, the CDR3 is TGCGCCAGCAGCCAAGATCGGACAGGGGGGACTAATGAAAAACTGTTTTTT. Amino acid sequence: CASSQDRTGGTNEKLFF.

The V call is TRBV2, the J call TRBJ2-7, with D unresolved. Germline V lookup: CDR1 SNHLY, CDR2 FYNNEI. V was shortened by 4 bases and J by 3 bases, with 10 bases between the two germline ends. The length of the CDR3 is 13 residues. The CDR3: CASSGAQNYEQYF. CDR3 in DNA: TGTGCCAGCAGTGGGGCACAAAACTACGAGCAGTACTTC.

CDR3 sequence reads: CASSFLQGISTEAFF. The CDR3 DNA follows: TGTGCCAGCAGCTTCCTTCAGGGAATAAGCACTGAAGCTTTCTTT. The chain is built from TRBV7-9 and TRBJ1-1; D may be TRBD1 (5 bases). V lost 3 bases and J lost 4, with 15 bases in between. Germline CDR1 and CDR2: SEHNR and FQNEAQ (reference sequence). The CDR3 is 15 residues long.

The gene calls are TRBV11-2 and TRBJ2-7, with 9 bases aligning to TRBD1. Germline loops: CDR1 SGHAT, CDR2 FQNNGV. The V segment lost 1 base and the J segment 4 bases; nucleotides outside the gene matches: 2. This CDR3 spans 14 amino acids. The CDR3 sequence is CASSLGTGEYEQYF. Here the CDR3 DNA reads TGTGCCAGCAGCTTAGGGACAGGGGAGTACGAGCAGTACTTC.

The chain employs TRBV19 and TRBJ1-3, with unresolved D. The V end was cut by 7 bases, the J end by 4 bases, with 14 bases between. The V gene's germline CDR1 is LNHDA and CDR2 SQIVND (reference sequence). The CDR3 loop spans 14 amino acids. This CDR3 is CASTPTGRGNTIYF. The CDR3 bases are TGTGCCAGTACCCCGACCGGGAGGGGAAACACCATATATTTT.

V and J are TRBV27 and TRBJ1-4, with a tentative D call TRBD1 (6 bases). Germline assignment: CDR1 MNHEY and CDR2 SMNVEV (reference sequence). Trimming cost V 5 bases and J 15 bases, with 28 bases left between them. The CDR3 extends over 16 amino acids. For the CDR3, the DNA is TGTGCCAGCAGTATCGGACTCGGGACATCGACACACCGAATGTTTTTT. Residues: CASSIGLGTSTHRMFF.

A few counts support this clone. The chain combines TRBV3-1 (or the pseudogene TRBV3-2) with TRBJ1-2, with D hard to call. The V end lost 1 base, the J end lost 8 bases, and 11 bases lay between the germline ends. Germline CDR1 and CDR2: LGHDT and YNNKEL (reference sequence). The CDR3 length is 13 residues. CDR3 in DNA: TGTGCCAGCAGCCAAGGTTATGGGCCCGGCTACACCTTC. It encodes CASSQGYGPGYTF.

V gene TRBV7-3 combines with J gene TRBJ1-2, with D unresolved. With 4 bases removed from V and 5 bases from J, the gap between germline ends came to 11 bases. This CDR3 spans 13 amino acids. Germline CDR1 reads SGHTA; CDR2 reads FQGTGA. The CDR3 here is CASSSDNKYGYTF. CDR3 nucleotides: TGTGCCAGCAGCTCCGACAACAAATATGGCTACACCTTC.

The CDR3, as DNA: TGTGCCAGCAGCGTAGATTTGCAGGGATTCGTCCATGGCTACACCTTC. As protein: CASSVDLQGFVHGYTF. This chain links TRBV9 with TRBJ1-2, with D possibly matching TRBD1 (5 bases). Germline assignment: CDR1 SGDLS and CDR2 YYNGEE. V was pared by 0 bases and J by 6 bases, with 18 bases between. The CDR3 length is 16 residues. Using reference TRBV9 and TRBJ1-2 for the parts outside the CDR3, the full variable domain is DSGVTQTPKHLITATGQRVTLRCSPRSGDLSVYWYQQSLDQGLQFLIQYYNGEERAKGNILERFSAQQFPDLHSELNLSSLELGDSALYFCASSVDLQGFVHGYTFGSGTRLTVV.

CDR3: CASSEFQGPGSPLHF. DNA of the CDR3: TGTGCCAGCAGTGAGTTTCAGGGGCCCGGCTCACCCCTCCACTTT. This chain connects TRBV6-4 to TRBJ1-6, with a possible D match to TRBD1 (6 bases). The germline V gene encodes CDR1 MRHNA and CDR2 SNTAGT. Trimming cost V 3 bases and J 10 bases, with 16 bases left between them. The CDR3 is 15 residues long.

The chain couples TRBV18 to TRBJ1-1; 7 bases fit TRBD1. The germline CDR1 and CDR2 sequences are KGHSH and LQKENI. After removal of 6 bases from V and 4 bases from J, the junction contained 5 bases not matched to a gene. The CDR3 totals 13 residues. CDR3 nucleotide sequence: TGTGCCAGCTCGCAGGGGGGTCGCACTGAAGCTTTCTTT. It encodes CASSQGGRTEAFF.

The genes are TRBV7-3 and TRBJ2-5; 11 bases match TRBD1. The CDR3 is made up of 17 amino acids. Germline assignment: CDR1 SGHTA and CDR2 FQGTGA. J gave up 3 bases and V 5 bases, and 11 bases lay outside the gene matches. DNA for the CDR3: TGTGCCAGCAGCCGAAGAGGCCCGGGACAGGGGGAAGAGACCCAGTACTTC. This translates into CASSRRGPGQGEETQYF.

The chain has TRBV3-1 (or the pseudogene TRBV3-2) and TRBJ2-3; the match to TRBD2 covers 8 bases. The CDR3 has 15 residues. Losses at the gene ends were 4 bases for V and 4 bases for J; bases not matched to a gene: 7. Germline V gives CDR1 LGHDT, CDR2 YNNKEL (reference sequence). The CDR3 bases are TGTGCCAGCAGCCTTTACGCGGGGGGTTCAGATACGCAGTATTTT. Protein sequence: CASSLYAGGSDTQYF.

In this sample, this clone turned up a few times. J is TRBJ1-1 and V is TRBV6-5; 8 bases fit TRBD1. Germline assignment: CDR1 MNHEY and CDR2 SVGAGI. This CDR3 contains 14 residues. Trimming at V came to 2 bases and at J to 4 bases, leaving 3 bases not matched to a gene. In nucleotides, the CDR3 is TGTGCCAGCAGTTACGGACAGGGTCCCACTGAAGCTTTCTTT. It translates to CASSYGQGPTEAFF.

This clone was picked up one time. This CDR3 is CASPTKRTSGRAQETQYF. In DNA, the CDR3 is TGTGCCAGCCCAACCAAGAGGACTAGCGGGAGAGCCCAGGAGACCCAGTACTTC. The chain couples TRBV21-1 to TRBJ2-5; TRBD2, the table's D call, was not compared with the DNA. TRBV21-1 is a pseudogene. This CDR3 contains 18 residues.

The chain employs TRBV21-1 and TRBJ1-5; the table calls TRBD1, which could not be checked here. TRBV21-1 is annotated as a pseudogene. The CDR3 sequence is 17 residues long. CDR3 nucleotide sequence: TGTGCCAGCTGCCTGGGCAGGGGAGAGGGAGCGACTCAGCCCCAGCATTTT. Amino acids: CASCLGRGEGATQPQHF.

The genes are TRBV27 and TRBJ2-7; D gene uncertain. The CDR3 covers 15 residues. Trimming pared 5 bases from V and 3 bases from J, leaving 17 bases between. Germline assignment: CDR1 MNHEY and CDR2 SMNVEV (reference sequence). CDR3 amino acids: CASSPLIFGGYEQYF. In nucleotides, the CDR3 is TGTGCCAGCAGTCCTTTAATTTTCGGCGGCTACGAGCAGTACTTC.

The rearrangement joins TRBV2 to TRBJ2-3, with a weak D call TRBD1 (5 bases). Germline CDR1 reads SNHLY; CDR2 reads FYNNEI. The CDR3 has 13 amino acids. The V end lost 6 bases, the J end lost 1 base, and 8 bases lay between the germline ends. Written as DNA, the CDR3 is TGTGCCAGCAGCGAACAGGGCACAGATACGCAGTATTTT. Protein sequence: CASSEQGTDTQYF.